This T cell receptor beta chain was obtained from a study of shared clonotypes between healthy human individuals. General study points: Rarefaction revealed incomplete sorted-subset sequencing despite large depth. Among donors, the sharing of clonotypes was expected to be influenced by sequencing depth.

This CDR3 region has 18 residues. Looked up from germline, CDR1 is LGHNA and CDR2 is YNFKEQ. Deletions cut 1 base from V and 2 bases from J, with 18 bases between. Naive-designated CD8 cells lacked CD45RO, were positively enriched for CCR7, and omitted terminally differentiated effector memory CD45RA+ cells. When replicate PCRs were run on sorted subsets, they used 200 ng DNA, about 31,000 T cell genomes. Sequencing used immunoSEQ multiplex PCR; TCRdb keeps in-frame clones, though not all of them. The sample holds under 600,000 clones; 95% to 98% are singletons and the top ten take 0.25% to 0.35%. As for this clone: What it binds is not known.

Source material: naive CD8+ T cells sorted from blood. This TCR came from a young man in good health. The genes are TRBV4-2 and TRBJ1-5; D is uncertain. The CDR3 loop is CASSQVEAWKRGNQPQHF. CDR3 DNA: TGTGCCAGCAGCCAAGTGGAGGCGTGGAAGAGGGGCAATCAGCCCCAGCATTTT.